This T cell receptor (beta chain) was sequenced in a study of Ad26.COV2.S vaccination and SARS-CoV-2 variants. Study overall: Doses of Ad26.COV2.S were injected into muscle once or twice, 56 days apart. Points from the study as a whole: Higher spike-specific TCR breadth was found in vaccine recipients than in placebo recipients. Overall T cell responses may have been underestimated by the analyses of TCR breadth and depth. Substantial post-vaccination breadth of spike-specific CD8+ and CD4+ T cell responses was reported.

Stated treatment: approximately 18 received Ad26.COV2.S at low or high dose, single or two shots; roughly five received placebo; per-sample allocation not given. Collection of samples fell on day 63 after the first vaccine or placebo injection. Germline V gene sequence: CDR1 SGHNT, CDR2 YYREEE (reference sequence). The trim removed 2 bases at V and 3 bases at J, leaving 9 bases unmatched. This CDR3 contains 17 residues. Data came from immunoSEQ multiplex PCR; TCRdb stores just in-frame clones and leaves some out. The data show roughly 700,000 clones, around 90% seen once. This clone has just a few counts. Its antigen is as yet unknown.

The chain has TRBV5-4 and TRBJ1-3; TRBD1 agrees at 9 bases. The receptor was derived from a person aged 18-65 years who received the Ad26.COV2.S COVID-19 vaccine or a placebo. The source was peripheral blood, collected in a trial of Ad26.COV2.S vaccine versus placebo. CDR3 residues: CASSFKPTGGSGNTIYF. The CDR3 nucleotides read TGTGCCAGCAGCTTTAAGCCAACAGGGGGCAGTGGAAACACCATATATTTT.